Below are 18 T cell receptor beta chains sequenced from a single sample in a study of identical twins. TCRdb independently ran MiXCR on the 5' RACE reads; one entry per CDR3 protein. The sample comprises hundreds of thousands of distinct CDR3 sequences, 8.5% to 9% of which are singletons, and roughly 0.97% rests with the top ten. A further study also used this sample, focusing on yellow fever vaccine responses in identical twins.

Material: PBMCs. Receptor source: a woman between 18 and 29 years old in good health.

This clonotype was seen at least ten times. J is TRBJ2-5 and V is TRBV7-9, with 8 bases lining up with TRBD1. The germline V gene has CDR1 SEHNR and CDR2 FQNEAQ (reference sequence). This CDR3 contains 14 residues. V was pared by 4 bases and J by 5 bases, with 6 bases of the junction left unmatched. This chain's CDR3 is CASSSQGAVETQYF. The CDR3, as DNA: TGTGCCAGCAGCTCCCAGGGGGCTGTGGAGACCCAGTACTTC.

This sequence joins TRBV28 and TRBJ2-7; D is unresolved. CDR1 is MDHEN and CDR2 is SYDVKM in the germline V gene. Trimming left V 2 bases short and J 5 bases short, with 10 bases between. This CDR3 region has 13 residues. In DNA form, the CDR3 reads TGTGCCAGCAGTTTAGCGAATAGAAACGAGCAGTACTTC. It is translated as CASSLANRNEQYF.

This chain joins TRBV27 and TRBJ2-7; 8 positions agree with TRBD2. Per the germline V gene, CDR1 is MNHEY and CDR2 is SMNVEV (reference sequence). With V trimmed by 3 bases and J by 0 bases, 4 bases remained unmatched. The CDR3 length is 15 residues. CDR3 in DNA: TGTGCCAGCAGTTTGGCGGGAGGAGTCTCCTACGAGCAGTACTTC. This translates into CASSLAGGVSYEQYF.

This clonotype has just a few counts. V usage is TRBV6-5 and J usage is TRBJ2-2; D gene unclear. This CDR3 is built from 15 residues. The ends were cut back, 2 bases at V and 3 bases at J, with 10 bases in the middle. Per the germline V gene, CDR1 is MNHEY and CDR2 is SVGAGI. The CDR3 DNA reads as TGTGCCAGCAGTTACAAGGACGTCTACACCGGGGAGCTGTTTTTT. As protein: CASSYKDVYTGELFF.

The genes are TRBV4-3 and TRBJ2-5, with 8 bases aligning to TRBD1. V dropped 4 bases and J dropped 3; count of bases not matched to a gene: 16. The CDR3 has 18 amino acids. CDR1 and CDR2 from the germline V gene are LGHNA and YSLEER. CDR3 DNA: TGCGCCAGCAGCCCGATCTACACACAGGGGGTTGAGGAAGAGACCCAGTACTTC. Translated, it gives CASSPIYTQGVEEETQYF.

The gene calls are TRBV12-3 or TRBV12-4 and TRBJ2-1, with 14 nucleotides matching TRBD2. This CDR3 has 19 residues. Trimming cost V 11 bases and J 1 base; bases outside gene matches: 16. Written as DNA, the CDR3 is TGTGCCTGCACCAGTTTGGGCGGGACTAGCGGGAGTTCCTACAATGAGCAGTTCTTC. It specifies CACTSLGGTSGSSYNEQFF.

This clonotype was seen more than once but under ten times. The chain joins TRBV27 to TRBJ2-5; TRBD2 aligns across 8 bases. The V segment lost 5 bases and the J segment 5 bases; nucleotides outside the gene matches: 13. Germline CDR1 MNHEY, CDR2 SMNVEV (reference sequence). The CDR3 loop spans 16 amino acids. CDR3 coding DNA: TGTGCCAGCAGTCCAGGACTAGCTCCTACCCAGGAGACCCAGTACTTC. It encodes CASSPGLAPTQETQYF.

There are a few counts of this clonotype. The CDR3 coding sequence is TGTGCCAGCAGCGCGAGACTAGCGGGGGGTTTGAATGAGCAGTTCTTC. Translated: CASSARLAGGLNEQFF. V gene TRBV9 combines with J gene TRBJ2-1; the match to TRBD2 covers 13 bases. The trim removed 3 bases at V and 7 bases at J, leaving 7 bases unmatched. Germline CDR1 and CDR2: SGDLS and YYNGEE. The CDR3 is 16 amino acids.

This sequence joins TRBV28 and TRBJ2-1; a possible D gene is TRBD1 (5 bases). The germline gives CDR1 MDHEN, CDR2 SYDVKM. The CDR3 length is 17 residues. V lost 6 bases, J lost 8 bases, and 26 bases lay in between. The CDR3 nucleotides are TGTGCCAGCAGACCACAGGACGGAGTGAAAAGATCCCATGAGCAGTTCTTC. Translating it yields CASRPQDGVKRSHEQFF.

The chain links TRBV12-3 or TRBV12-4 to TRBJ1-4; no clear D. This CDR3 is built from 15 residues. Between the trimmed V and J ends, which lost 3 bases and 5 bases, there was a span of 13 bases. The CDR3 DNA sequence: TGTGCCAGCAGTTTTTTCGCGGATGAAAATGAAAAACTGTTTTTT. It translates to CASSFFADENEKLFF.

Only a few counts were recorded for this clonotype. The chain employs TRBV27 and TRBJ1-2, with TRBD1 matching 9 bases. V lost 7 bases and J lost 8; bases outside the gene matches: 8. Germline CDR1 reads MNHEY; CDR2 reads SMNVEV (reference sequence). The CDR3 contains 13 residues. CDR3 DNA sequence: TGTGCCAGCATGAGCAGACAGGGGGGCGGCTACACCTTC. This sequence encodes CASMSRQGGGYTF.

This clonotype was seen only a few times. The V gene is TRBV6-1, the J gene TRBJ2-7, with D perhaps matching TRBD1 (5 bases). Germline V gene lookup returns CDR1 MNHNS and CDR2 SASEGT. V lost 2 bases and J 2 bases, leaving 7 bases between the germline ends. The CDR3 consists of 13 residues. CDR3 amino acids: CASSELGAYEQYF. CDR3 in DNA: TGTGCCAGCAGTGAACTAGGGGCCTACGAGCAGTACTTC.

Details on this clonotype: The junction differs from germline at one of its ends, possibly a read error. The chain combines TRBV7-7 with TRBJ2-1; D unclear. The germline CDR1 and CDR2 sequences are SSHAT and FNYEAQ (reference sequence). CDR3 length equals 15 residues. The CDR3 DNA sequence: TGTGCTAGCAGCTTCGACGCCCGTTCCTACAATGAGCAGTTCTTC. It codes for CASSFDARSYNEQFF.

This clonotype showed up many times. This chain connects TRBV11-3 to TRBJ2-7; no clear D gene. Trimming removed 0 bases from V and 1 base from J, with 10 bases in between. There are 15 residues in the CDR3. CDR1 and CDR2 from the germline V gene are SGHNT and YENEEA. CDR3 coding DNA: TGTGCCAGCAGCTTAGATGGCACCTCATCCTACGAGCAGTACTTC. Translation: CASSLDGTSSYEQYF.

This clonotype has a count of ten or more. The CDR3 DNA follows: TGCAGCGTTGCCGGGAACTCATACGAGCAGTACTTC. Translating gives CSVAGNSYEQYF. This chain joins TRBV29-1 and TRBJ2-7; tentatively, D is TRBD2 (5 bases). CDR3 size: 12 residues. Trimming took off 4 bases at V and 4 bases at J, with 11 bases between the two ends. The germline V gene has CDR1 SQVTM and CDR2 ANQGSEA.

In its sample, this clonotype was seen a few times. The chain couples TRBV19 to TRBJ2-4; 7 bases fit TRBD2. This CDR3 contains 15 residues. With V trimmed by 4 bases and J by 5 bases, 8 bases remained unmatched. Germline CDR1 and CDR2: LNHDA and SQIVND (reference sequence). The CDR3 coding sequence is TGTGCCAGTAGTAAAATTCCTGGGGGGGAAAACATTCAGTACTTC. Its protein is CASSKIPGGENIQYF. Complete variable domain (other parts from reference TRBV19 and TRBJ2-4): DGGITQSPKYLFRKEGQNVTLSCEQNLNHDAMYWYRQDPGQGLRLIYYSQIVNDFQKGDIAEGYSVSREKKESFPLTVTSAQKNPTAFYLCASSKIPGGENIQYFGAGTRLSVL.

This clonotype was observed many times. The chain is built from TRBV29-1 and TRBJ2-1, with TRBD1 matching 8 bases. V trimming: 8 bases; J trimming: 8 bases; junction bases outside the gene matches: 11. Germline V gene sequence: CDR1 SQVTM, CDR2 ANQGSEA. The CDR3 is made up of 13 amino acids. CDR3 bases: TGCAGCCCAACCCACCCGACAGGGGATGAGCAGTTCTTC. The encoded protein is CSPTHPTGDEQFF.

This clonotype was seen a few times. The chain recombines TRBV28 with TRBJ2-1, with 9 bases fitting TRBD2. Germline V CDR1 and CDR2: MDHEN, SYDVKM. V shed 6 bases, J shed 3 bases, and the junction held 15 bases outside the gene matches. The CDR3 is 18 residues long. CDR3 DNA: TGTGCCAGCAGGGGGCCCGCGGGAGGGCCCTCCCGCTACAATGAGCAGTTCTTC. This codes for CASRGPAGGPSRYNEQFF. The complete variable domain, with remaining parts taken from reference TRBV28 and TRBJ2-1, reads DVKVTQSSRYLVKRTGEKVFLECVQDMDHENMFWYRQDPGLGLRLIYFSYDVKMKEKGDIPEGYSVSREKKERFSLILESASTNQTSMYLCASRGPAGGPSRYNEQFFGPGTRLTVL.